A single sample is the source of the 23 T cell receptor beta chains below, sequenced in a study of cytomegalovirus exposure and HLA in healthy donors. It was with 60 Vbeta and 13 Jbeta primers that the PCR ran. Measured with immunoSEQ multiplex PCR; TCRdb has only the in-frame clones, and not every one. The table records approximately 130,000 clones, just under 80% of them present only once. The sample taken for sequencing was PBMCs. These receptors all stem from a woman in her 40s in good health and CMV-seronegative.

The rearrangement uses TRBV6-5 and TRBJ2-7; D may be TRBD1 (5 bases). Germline lookup yields CDR1 MNHEY and CDR2 SVGAGI. CDR3 length: 14 amino acids. The V end was cut by 6 bases, the J end by 0 bases, with 12 bases between. The CDR3 here is CASSPRGFSYEQYF. In DNA, the CDR3 is TGTGCCAGCAGCCCTAGGGGCTTCTCCTACGAGCAGTACTTC.

This chain links TRBV11-2 with TRBJ2-3; TRBD2 matches 7 bases. V gave up 5 bases and J gave up 1 base; unmatched junction bases: 9. Germline V lookup: CDR1 SGHAT, CDR2 FQNNGV. The CDR3 totals 16 residues. CDR3 nucleotides: TGTGCCAGCAGCAGCCCAGCGGGGAGGCGCACAGATACGCAGTATTTT. Amino acid sequence: CASSSPAGRRTDTQYF.

V gene TRBV4-2 combines with J gene TRBJ1-1; unclear D gene. CDR3 length: 13 residues. Per the germline V gene, CDR1 is LGHNA and CDR2 is YNFKEQ. V gave up 0 bases and J gave up 5 bases, with 7 bases separating them. CDR3 loop: CASSQETLTEAFF. The DNA of the CDR3 is TGTGCCAGCAGCCAAGAAACTTTGACTGAAGCTTTCTTT.

This chain uses TRBV28 with TRBJ1-3; D call uncertain. The CDR3 is made up of 14 amino acids. Looked up from germline, CDR1 is MDHEN and CDR2 is SYDVKM. V was clipped by 10 bases and J by 0 bases, with 13 bases between them. CDR3 nucleotide sequence: TGTGCCATCAACAGCTTTTCCTCTGGAAACACCATATATTTT. It encodes CAINSFSSGNTIYF.

This sequence joins TRBV7-8 and TRBJ1-1, with TRBD1 identical over 8 bases. The J segment lost 8 bases and the V segment lost 4 bases, leaving 6 bases of the junction unmatched. In germline, CDR1 is SGHVS, CDR2 FQNEAQ. The CDR3 runs to 13 residues. The CDR3 region has the DNA TGTGCCAGCAGCTACACCGGGACAGGAGAAGCTTTCTTT. Amino acids: CASSYTGTGEAFF.

The V gene is TRBV27, the J gene TRBJ1-5, with 12 bases fitting TRBD1. The CDR3 totals 16 residues. The germline CDR1 and CDR2 sequences are MNHEY and SMNVEV (reference sequence). With V trimmed by 4 bases and J by 4 bases, 5 bases remained unmatched. The chain's CDR3 is CASSSGQGARNQPQHF. The CDR3 nucleotides are TGTGCCAGCAGTTCGGGACAGGGGGCTAGAAATCAGCCCCAGCATTTT.

This chain joins TRBV5-1 and TRBJ2-7; 8 nucleotides align to TRBD2. CDR1 and CDR2 (germline): SGHRS, YFSETQ. The CDR3 sequence is 15 residues long. The junction had 7 bases not matched to a gene; V was cut back by 0 bases and J by 5 bases. The CDR3 protein is CASSLGPGGPNEQYF. The CDR3 coding sequence is TGCGCCAGCAGCTTGGGACCGGGGGGGCCGAACGAGCAGTACTTC.

The gene calls are TRBV30 and TRBJ2-7, with D possibly being TRBD1 (6 bases). The V end was cut by 5 bases, the J end by 3 bases, with 8 bases between. The CDR3 is 11 residues long. Germline V gives CDR1 GTSNPN, CDR2 SVGIG (reference sequence). CDR3 DNA: TGTGCCTGGGGACAGAGCTACGAGCAGTACTTC. Translation gives CAWGQSYEQYF.

The chain uses TRBV7-8 and TRBJ2-5, with unresolved D. This CDR3 has 12 amino acids. Trimming cost V 7 bases and J 0 bases, with 6 bases left between them. CDR1 is SGHVS, CDR2 FQNEAQ, per germline. The CDR3 bases are TGTGCCAGCACTAAGCACCAAGAGACCCAGTACTTC. Protein sequence: CASTKHQETQYF.

V usage is TRBV6-5 and J usage is TRBJ1-1; tentative D call: TRBD1 (5 bases). CDR1 is MNHEY and CDR2 is SVGAGI in the germline V gene. The CDR3 length is 12 residues. Deletions cut 1 base from V and 7 bases from J, with 7 bases between. CDR3 residues: CASSYYGGEAFF. As DNA, the CDR3 is TGTGCCAGCAGTTACTACGGGGGTGAAGCTTTCTTT.

This clone was detected once. The chain combines TRBV28 with TRBJ1-1; D possibly corresponds to TRBD1 (5 bases). The germline V and J ends were trimmed by 5 bases and 0 bases, with 22 bases remaining between them. Looked up from germline, CDR1 is MDHEN and CDR2 is SYDVKM. This CDR3 comprises 18 residues. The CDR3 loop is CASSGGTDSNLMNTEAFF. CDR3 DNA sequence: TGTGCCAGCAGTGGAGGGACGGACTCAAACCTCATGAACACTGAAGCTTTCTTT. The full variable domain, completed using reference TRBV28 and TRBJ1-1, is DVKVTQSSRYLVKRTGEKVFLECVQDMDHENMFWYRQDPGLGLRLIYFSYDVKMKEKGDIPEGYSVSREKKERFSLILESASTNQTSMYLCASSGGTDSNLMNTEAFFGQGTRLTVV.

The V gene is TRBV14, the J gene TRBJ1-1; 9 bases are shared with TRBD1. In germline, CDR1 is SGHDN, CDR2 FVKESK. This CDR3 contains 15 residues. After removal of 4 bases from V and 1 base from J, the junction contained 4 bases not matched to a gene. The CDR3 reads CASSLWGQGNTEAFF. The CDR3 DNA reads as TGTGCCAGCAGCCTCTGGGGACAGGGGAACACTGAAGCTTTCTTT. The complete variable domain, with remaining parts taken from reference TRBV14 and TRBJ1-1, reads EAGVTQFPSHSVIEKGQTVTLRCDPISGHDNLYWYRRVMGKEIKFLLHFVKESKQDESGMPNNRFLAERTGGTYSTLKVQPAELEDSGVYFCASSLWGQGNTEAFFGQGTRLTVV.

Note on this clone: Within the sample, other DNA sequences also encode this same CDR3. The chain carries TRBV6-5 and TRBJ2-1; 12 bases are a match to TRBD2. V was clipped by 6 bases and J by 4 bases; unmatched bases: 4. This CDR3 has 15 residues. Germline CDR1 reads MNHEY; CDR2 reads SVGAGI. CDR3 amino acids: CASSPTSGGYNEQFF. The CDR3 DNA follows: TGTGCCAGCAGCCCGACTAGCGGGGGTTACAATGAGCAGTTCTTC.

V is TRBV28 and J is TRBJ2-4; a weak D match, TRBD1 (5 bases). Trimming shortened V by 6 bases and J by 7 bases, and 22 bases separated the two germline ends. CDR1 and CDR2 (germline): MDHEN, SYDVKM. The CDR3 sequence is 16 residues long. Here the CDR3 DNA reads TGTGCCAGCAGGACGATCGCATGGGGCAACGAGAACATTCAGTACTTC. Translating it yields CASRTIAWGNENIQYF.

This clone was detected only a few times. J is TRBJ1-4 and V is TRBV19; 7 bases fit TRBD1. The V gene end was trimmed by 9 bases and the J gene end by 6 bases; junction bases not matched to a gene: 7. Germline CDR1 reads LNHDA; CDR2 reads SQIVND (reference sequence). This CDR3 has 13 amino acids. In DNA form, the CDR3 reads TGTGCCAGCTCCCGGGACAGACATGAAAAACTGTTTTTT. Amino acid sequence: CASSRDRHEKLFF.

The chain recombines TRBV5-4 with TRBJ1-2, with unresolved D. Germline V gene lookup returns CDR1 SGHNT and CDR2 YYREEE (reference sequence). This CDR3 region has 15 residues. V was trimmed by 0 bases and J by 8 bases, leaving 17 bases between them. The CDR3 loop reads CASSLEGPRGRGYTF. Here the CDR3 DNA reads TGTGCCAGCAGCTTGGAAGGCCCCCGGGGTAGAGGCTACACCTTC.

There are a few counts of this clone. The V and J genes are TRBV28 and TRBJ1-2; TRBD1 is a possible D gene (6 bases). Germline CDR1 MDHEN, CDR2 SYDVKM. Trimming took 6 bases from V and 4 from J, leaving 18 bases between them. CDR3 length: 15 amino acids. CDR3 in DNA: TGTGCCAGCAGCCCTGTTTGGATAGGGGGCTATGGCTACACCTTC. Translating gives CASSPVWIGGYGYTF.

The genes are TRBV29-1 and TRBJ2-1; TRBD1 aligns across 8 bases. The length of the CDR3 is 16 residues. The germline CDR1 and CDR2 sequences are SQVTM and ANQGSEA. V trimming: 7 bases; J trimming: 5 bases; junction bases outside the gene matches: 16. The CDR3 DNA is TGCAGCGGAACCGGGCCAGGGGGCCGTACAAACAATGAGCAGTTCTTC. This codes for CSGTGPGGRTNNEQFF.

J is TRBJ2-7 and V is TRBV6-1; D is possibly TRBD2 (5 bases). CDR1 MNHNS and CDR2 SASEGT come from the germline V gene. The CDR3 consists of 12 residues. Trimming stripped 2 bases from V and 3 bases from J, with 5 bases between. Written as DNA, the CDR3 is TGTGCCAGCAGTGAACGGGACTACGAGCAGTACTTC. It translates to CASSERDYEQYF.

The chain links TRBV15 to TRBJ2-1, with 9 bases aligning to TRBD2. Germline V gene data show CDR1 as LNHNV and CDR2 as YYDKDF (reference sequence). CDR3 length equals 14 residues. The V segment lost 4 bases and the J segment 6 bases; nucleotides outside the gene matches: 4. CDR3 coding DNA: TGTGCCACCAGCACTAGCGGGATAAGCAATGAGCAGTTCTTC. This sequence encodes CATSTSGISNEQFF.

This chain uses TRBV11-2 with TRBJ1-6, with TRBD1 identical over 9 bases. The CDR3 consists of 15 residues. The trim removed 5 bases at V and 8 bases at J, leaving 7 bases unmatched. Per the germline V gene, CDR1 is SGHAT and CDR2 is FQNNGV. The CDR3 loop reads CASSAPGTGHSPLHF. The CDR3 nucleotides are TGTGCCAGCAGCGCTCCCGGGACAGGGCATTCACCCCTCCACTTT.

This chain joins TRBV19 and TRBJ1-4; 8 bases align to TRBD1. Germline V gene sequence: CDR1 LNHDA, CDR2 SQIVND (reference sequence). V shed 2 bases and J 8 bases; nucleotides not matched to a gene: 7. This CDR3 is 15 amino acids long. The CDR3 DNA reads TGTGCCAGTAGTATAAGCGACAGGGGTGGCGAAAAACTGTTTTTT. It encodes CASSISDRGGEKLFF.

The rearrangement links TRBV4-1 to TRBJ2-5, with D uncertain. Deletions cut 0 bases from V and 1 base from J, with 6 bases between. This CDR3 spans 14 amino acids. The germline V gene has CDR1 MGHRA and CDR2 YSYEKL. CDR3 sequence reads: CASSQDSVQETQYF. DNA for the CDR3: TGCGCCAGCAGCCAAGACAGCGTCCAAGAGACCCAGTACTTC.